The 8 T cell receptor beta chains below come from one sample, sequenced in a study of graft-versus-host responses after intestinal transplantation. The antigens of these receptors remain unknown. The data were produced by immunoSEQ multiplex PCR, yet TCRdb's version contains in-frame clones alone and is incomplete. The top ten hold about 1% of the sample, which has some 100,000 clones, 80% to 95% seen once. Sequences were derived from unstimulated CD8+ T cells sorted from spleen or lymph node cells, sampled before transplant. The source of these receptors is a human donor who was the organ donor for an intestinal transplant.

The rearrangement uses TRBV6-4 and TRBJ1-2, with D possibly TRBD1 on 5 matching bases. Trimming took 7 bases from V and 7 from J, leaving 16 bases between them. Germline values: CDR1 MRHNA, CDR2 SNTAGT. This CDR3 region has 13 residues. The CDR3 is CASIEGRDGGYTF. The CDR3 nucleotides read TGTGCCAGCATCGAGGGGAGGGATGGTGGCTACACCTTC.

The chain links TRBV25-1 to TRBJ2-7; TRBD2 might be the D (5 bases). Germline CDR1 is MGHDK and CDR2 is SYGVNS. CDR3 length equals 15 residues. V gave up 4 bases and J gave up 2 bases, with 15 bases separating them. As DNA, the CDR3 is TGTGCCAGCAGTGCTAGCTGGGGAGATCCCTACGAGCAGTACTTC. It translates to CASSASWGDPYEQYF.

The V call is TRBV4-3, the J call TRBJ2-1; D is perhaps TRBD2 (5 bases). In germline, CDR1 is LGHNA, CDR2 YSLEER. This CDR3 is 14 amino acids long. V dropped 3 bases and J dropped 8 bases, with 14 bases sitting between them. DNA for the CDR3: TGCGCCAGCAGCCACCGGCTGGGAGTGGATGAGCAGTTCTTC. Translated, it gives CASSHRLGVDEQFF.

J is TRBJ2-1 and V is TRBV7-9, with D perhaps TRBD2 (6 bases). CDR1 SEHNR and CDR2 FQNEAQ come from the germline V gene (reference sequence). Trimming shortened V by 4 bases and J by 3 bases, and 19 bases separated the two germline ends. This CDR3 is built from 17 residues. The CDR3 reads CASSSGIMGTYYNEQFF. The CDR3 DNA reads as TGTGCCAGCAGCTCGGGTATTATGGGGACTTACTACAATGAGCAGTTCTTC.

V gene TRBV9 combines with J gene TRBJ2-1; TRBD2 agrees at 10 bases. The V and J ends lost 3 bases and 2 bases, in that order; junction bases with no gene match: 17. CDR1 is SGDLS and CDR2 is YYNGEE in the germline V gene. The CDR3 has 20 amino acids. CDR3 nucleotide sequence: TGTGCCAGCAGCGACCCTCTAGCGGGAGTGCAGTACGGCACCTACAATGAGCAGTTCTTC. Translated, it gives CASSDPLAGVQYGTYNEQFF. Supplemented by reference TRBV9 and TRBJ2-1, the full variable domain reads DSGVTQTPKHLITATGQRVTLRCSPRSGDLSVYWYQQSLDQGLQFLIQYYNGEERAKGNILERFSAQQFPDLHSELNLSSLELGDSALYFCASSDPLAGVQYGTYNEQFFGPGTRLTVL.

Here the CDR3 DNA reads TGTGCCAGCAGCGTAGAGGGACAGGGCCCAGATACGCAGTATTTT. Its translation: CASSVEGQGPDTQYF. V is TRBV9 and J is TRBJ2-3; 9 nucleotides align to TRBD1. CDR3 size: 15 residues. V lost 0 bases to trimming and J lost 4 bases; unmatched junction nucleotides: 3. Germline CDR1 SGDLS, CDR2 YYNGEE.

The chain couples TRBV4-1 to TRBJ1-2, with D uncertain. Deletions cut 0 bases from V and 6 bases from J, with 14 bases between. The CDR3 runs 15 residues. Germline loops: CDR1 MGHRA, CDR2 YSYEKL. CDR3 amino acids: CASSQDPSSSDGYTF. The CDR3 DNA reads TGCGCCAGCAGCCAAGACCCCTCGTCTTCAGATGGCTACACCTTC.

V is TRBV11-2 and J is TRBJ1-2; TRBD1 is a possible D gene (5 bases). V dropped 4 bases and J dropped 7 bases, with 16 bases sitting between them. The CDR3 length is 14 residues. Germline values: CDR1 SGHAT, CDR2 FQNNGV. The CDR3 reads CASSSSGVEGGYTF. The DNA for the CDR3 is TGTGCCAGCAGCTCCTCGGGGGTGGAGGGTGGCTACACCTTC.